The TCR beta chain described here comes from a study of control samples from healthy donors and cancer patients. Sequencing was performed with immunoSEQ multiplex PCR; in TCRdb, only in-frame clones are kept and a portion is missing. The table has around 190,000 clones, nearly 90% seen once; the top ten hold about 1.4%. CDR3 length: 16 residues. Germline V gene data show CDR1 as SGDLS and CDR2 as YYNGEE. Trimming left V 1 base short and J 2 bases short, with 13 bases between. Sequenced: blood. The receptor's source is a woman aged 45 to 65 in good health. The V call is TRBV9, the J call TRBJ1-3; D unclear. CDR3 nucleotide sequence: TGTGCCAGCAGCGTAACCGCGGGAAGGGCTGGAAACACCATATATTTT. The encoded protein is CASSVTAGRAGNTIYF.